The subject of this entry is one T cell receptor beta chain. This sample was included in a study of blood T cell repertoires in COVID-19. Overall study context: PBMCs, B-cell-depleted T cells, or T cells were the source of the cDNA or gDNA that made up the material.

This CDR3 comprises 15 residues. The V gene's germline CDR1 is WSHSY and CDR2 SAAADI. The V and J ends lost 5 bases and 0 bases respectively, with 11 bases between them. The repertoire was sequenced with immunoSEQ multiplex PCR; TCRdb's copy has only in-frame clones and lacks some. The table has 70,000 to 90,000 clones, over 75% seen once. This TCR came from a man over 45 with acute or convalescent COVID-19. The specimen was peripheral blood. The rearrangement joins TRBV10-2 to TRBJ1-5; TRBD1 is a possible D gene (6 bases). The CDR3 loop reads CASSMDSFSNQPQHF. CDR3 DNA sequence: TGCGCCAGCAGTATGGACAGTTTTAGCAATCAGCCCCAGCATTTT.